Listed below are T cell receptor beta chains from one sample, sequenced in a study of response to subunit inactivated influenza vaccine. TCRdb analysed the RT-PCR reads with MiXCR anew, one entry per CDR3 protein. The data hold some 540,000 distinct CDR3 sequences, with 20% to 25% observed a single time. The sample was also reused in another study, on T cells expressing NK-cell markers.

This specimen consisted of CD4+ T cells sorted from PBMCs, obtained 12 days after vaccination. The receptor set was obtained from a man in his forties or fifties who received an inactivated influenza vaccine. CDR3s include the opening cysteine and the closing phenylalanine or tryptophan. The order of the fields is V gene, J gene, D gene, clone size, CDR3 DNA, CDR3 protein. A D gene is named only where the DNA matches it firmly. Clone sizes are given selectively: once, few, many, or a class where the clone is expanded.

TRBV7-2	TRBJ1-2	NA	NA	TGTGCCAGCAGCCCTTCCTCCCAAAACTATGGCTACACCTTC	CASSPSSQNYGYTF
TRBV15	TRBJ2-1	TRBD2	NA	TGTGCCACCAGCAGAGAAGCGGGAGGGAGCAATGAGCAGTTCTTC	CATSREAGGSNEQFF
TRBV12-3/TRBV12-4	TRBJ2-2	TRBD2	few	TGTGCCAGCAGTTTAGAAGGGACTAGCGGGGTAACCGGGGAGCTGTTTTTT	CASSLEGTSGVTGELFF
TRBV6-2/TRBV6-3	TRBJ1-4	NA	once	TGTGCCAGCAGTTACGTCGGCAGGGTTAATGAAAAACTGTTTTTT	CASSYVGRVNEKLFF
TRBV6-5	TRBJ1-1	TRBD1	NA	TGTGCCAGCAGTTACTCGGACAGGGTAACTGAAGCTTTCTTT	CASSYSDRVTEAFF
TRBV29-1	TRBJ2-2	TRBD1	NA	TGCAGCGCCGTGGACAGGGGGGACACCGGGGAGCTGTTTTTT	CSAVDRGDTGELFF
TRBV7-2	TRBJ1-2	NA	NA	TGTGCCAGCAGGCGAAGCCGGGATGGCTATGGCTACACCTTC	CASRRSRDGYGYTF
TRBV20-1	TRBJ2-5	TRBD1	many	TGCAGTGCAAAGGACAGGGGGAGTGTGACCCAGTACTTC	CSAKDRGSVTQYF
TRBV2	TRBJ2-7	TRBD1	NA	TGTGCCAGCAGGGCCACACGACAGGGCTACCCCTACGAGCAGTACTTC	CASRATRQGYPYEQYF
TRBV7-2	TRBJ2-6	NA	once	TGTGCCAGCAGCTTAACGGGCGGACGGGGTTCTGGGGCCAACGTCCTGACTTTC	CASSLTGGRGSGANVLTF
TRBV20-1	TRBJ2-5	NA	few	TGCAGTGCCATCCCCACCGGCGGTCTAAAAGAGACCCAGTACTTC	CSAIPTGGLKETQYF
TRBV7-2	TRBJ2-7	TRBD1	NA	TGTGCCAGCAGCTTAGCGCTTGGGACAGGGCCGTACGAGCAGTACTTC	CASSLALGTGPYEQYF
TRBV3-1	TRBJ2-1	TRBD2	once	TGTGCCAGCAGCCAAAATAGCGGGGGTTACAATGAGCAGTTCTTC	CASSQNSGGYNEQFF
TRBV5-1	TRBJ2-3	NA	NA	TGCGCCAGCAGCCGGACTACTTTTGGGACAGATACGCAGTATTTT	CASSRTTFGTDTQYF
TRBV29-1	TRBJ2-5	NA	NA	TGCAGCGTTGGTGCAGCGGGCGTTCAAGAGACCCAGTACTTC	CSVGAAGVQETQYF
TRBV7-2	TRBJ2-2	NA	NA	TGTGCCAGCAGCTTAGTAGCAGGTTTGAACACCGGGGAGCTGTTTTTT	CASSLVAGLNTGELFF
TRBV4-1	TRBJ2-3	NA	NA	TGCGCCAGCAGCCCCCTCTCGGGATACACAGATACGCAGTATTTT	CASSPLSGYTDTQYF
TRBV20-1	TRBJ2-7	TRBD1	few	TGCAGTGCTAGTGCCCGACAGGGGGTCCTCTCCTACGAGCAGTACTTC	CSASARQGVLSYEQYF
TRBV7-2	TRBJ2-7	NA	few	TGTGCCAGCAGCCTCCAAACAGGGATGGCCGAGCAGTACTTC	CASSLQTGMAEQYF
TRBV5-1	TRBJ2-4	NA	few	TGCGCCAGCAGCGACCGAAGGGGACATGGTGCCAAAAACATTCAGTACTTC	CASSDRRGHGAKNIQYF
TRBV29-1	TRBJ2-1	TRBD2	few	TGCAGCGTTGGGGGTATTGTGGCTAGCGGGTTCGATGAGCAGTTCTTC	CSVGGIVASGFDEQFF
TRBV28	TRBJ2-3	NA	NA	TGTGCCAGCAGTCCCCGCCAGGTTCGCACAGATACGCAGTATTTT	CASSPRQVRTDTQYF
TRBV5-1	TRBJ2-4	NA	few	TGCGCCAGCAGCTTGGTCGGGTCGGGGATTCAGTACTTC	CASSLVGSGIQYF
TRBV6-6	TRBJ2-1	NA	NA	TGTGCCAGCAGTTACTCTCCTCGAGAGCAGTTCTTC	CASSYSPREQFF
TRBV3-1	TRBJ1-2	NA	few	TGTGCCAGCAGCCAAGGTTCACCAAACTATGGCTACACCTTC	CASSQGSPNYGYTF
TRBV7-9	TRBJ1-4	NA	NA	TGTGCCAGCAGCCCTTCGGGGGGGACTCTGGAAAAACTGTTTTTT	CASSPSGGTLEKLFF
TRBV7-9	TRBJ2-1	TRBD1	many	TGTGCCAGCATCCTTCAGGGGGTCTACAATGAGCAGTTCTTC	CASILQGVYNEQFF
TRBV20-1	TRBJ1-5	NA	NA	TGCAGTATCCCCCCTCTGTCATATAGCAATCAGCCCCAGCATTTT	CSIPPLSYSNQPQHF
TRBV10-3	TRBJ2-3	TRBD2	few	TGTGCCATCAGAGGACTAAGTAGCGGGTTCGGCGTAGATACGCAGTATTTT	CAIRGLSSGFGVDTQYF
TRBV5-1	TRBJ2-3	NA	few	TGCGCCAGCAGCTCGCAGGGTGGTACGCAGTATTTT	CASSSQGGTQYF
TRBV30	TRBJ2-7	NA	NA	TGTGCCTGGGCCCCGGGGCCCGGCTCCGAGCAGTACTTC	CAWAPGPGSEQYF
TRBV6-5	TRBJ2-5	NA	NA	TGTGCCAGCAGTTACGAGGGCCGCCCCGTAGGAGAGACCCAGTACTTC	CASSYEGRPVGETQYF
TRBV3-1	TRBJ1-6	NA	NA	TGTGCCAGCAGCCAAAATGCCAGGACGTTGTCACCCCTCCACTTT	CASSQNARTLSPLHF
TRBV12-3/TRBV12-4	TRBJ1-1	NA	few	TGTGCCAGCGACGGGGGTTCAAACACTGAAGCTTTCTTT	CASDGGSNTEAFF
TRBV29-1	TRBJ1-4	TRBD1	NA	TGCAGCGTTAAGCAGGGGGCAATGGAAAAACTGTTTTTT	CSVKQGAMEKLFF
TRBV7-2	TRBJ2-1	NA	NA	TGTGCCAGCAGCTTAGATGTTAGCGGCCCCTACAATGAGCAGTTCTTC	CASSLDVSGPYNEQFF
TRBV5-6	TRBJ2-3	NA	NA	TGTGCCAGCAGCTCAGAGCTAGCGAGACTTAATACGCAGTATTTT	CASSSELARLNTQYF
TRBV20-1	TRBJ2-2	NA	few	TGCAGTGCTATTGACAGGACTTACACCGGGGAGCTGTTTTTT	CSAIDRTYTGELFF
TRBV11-2	TRBJ2-1	NA	few	TGTGCCAGCAGCCCCGGAGGGCTAGCAAATGAGCAGTTCTTC	CASSPGGLANEQFF
TRBV4-3	TRBJ2-7	NA	once	TGCGCCAGCAGCCAAGATGTGGGGGGCTCCTACTACGAGCAGTACTTC	CASSQDVGGSYYEQYF
TRBV7-2	TRBJ2-3	TRBD2	few	TGTGCCAGCAGCTTAGCCGGGGGGGCGCCAGATACGCAGTATTTT	CASSLAGGAPDTQYF
TRBV7-2	TRBJ2-3	NA	few	TGTGCCAGCAGCTTAGGGTACAGTACCTTTAGCACAGATACGCAGTATTTT	CASSLGYSTFSTDTQYF
TRBV20-1	TRBJ2-3	TRBD2	NA	TGCAGTGTGTATCGAGCGGGAGGGCCCTCGCAGTATTTT	CSVYRAGGPSQYF
TRBV14	TRBJ1-1	NA	many	TGTGCCAGCAGCCAAGATCCAGGGGTGGTCACTGAAGCTTTCTTT	CASSQDPGVVTEAFF
TRBV5-5	TRBJ1-3	NA	once	TGTGCCAGCAGCCGTGAAGGGGGCTCTGGAAACACCATATATTTT	CASSREGGSGNTIYF